This TCR beta chain was identified during a study of breast tumors, draining lymph nodes, adjacent tissues. Study findings and constraints: Luminal-like breast cancer showed significantly greater tumor-nontumor repertoire similarity than basal-like breast cancer did. Tumor T cell lymph node origin was a supported hypothesis, not proven. Tumors had less TCR diversity than lymph nodes, more than nontumor tissue.

From the multiplex PCR reads, TCRdb called clonotypes with MiXCR, one entry per CDR3 protein. The table has about 140,000 distinct CDR3 sequences, around a third seen once; the top ten hold about 2.3%. Germline V gene lookup returns CDR1 MNHEY and CDR2 SVGAGI. The V end was cut by 5 bases, the J end by 7 bases, with 17 bases between. The CDR3 consists of 15 residues. The lymph nodes were axillary draining lymph nodes from breast cancer patients. This clonotype was counted a few times. Its antigen is as yet unknown. The sequenced sample was axillary lymph node tissue. The chain uses TRBV6-5 and TRBJ2-2; D is tentatively TRBD1 or TRBD2 (6 bases each). This sequence originates from a female donor with breast cancer. Some clones in this sample may be carry-over from other donors' samples. In DNA, the CDR3 is TGTGCCAGCAGTCACGAGTCGGGGGCGTTCGGGGAGCTGTTTTTT. Protein: CASSHESGAFGELFF.